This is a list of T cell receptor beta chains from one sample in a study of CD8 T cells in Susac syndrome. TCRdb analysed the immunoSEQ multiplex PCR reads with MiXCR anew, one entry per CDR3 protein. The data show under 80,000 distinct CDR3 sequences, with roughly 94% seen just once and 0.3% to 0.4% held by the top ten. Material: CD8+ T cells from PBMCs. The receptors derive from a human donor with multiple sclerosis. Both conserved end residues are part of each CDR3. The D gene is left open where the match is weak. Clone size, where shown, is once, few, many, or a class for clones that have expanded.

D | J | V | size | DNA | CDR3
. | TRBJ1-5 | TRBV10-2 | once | TGCGCCAGCAGCTACCACGACCGGCAGCCCCAGCATTTT | CASSYHDRQPQHF
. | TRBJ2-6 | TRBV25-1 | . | TGTGCCAGCAGTTACCGTCGAGCTGGGGCCAACGTCCTGACTTTC | CASSYRRAGANVLTF
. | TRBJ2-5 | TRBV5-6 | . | TGTGCCAGCAGCCTATCTGGACTAACCTGGGAGACCCAGTACTTC | CASSLSGLTWETQYF
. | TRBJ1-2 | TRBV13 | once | TGTGCCAGCAGCTCGTCCGTTGCAGACTATGGCTACACCTTC | CASSSSVADYGYTF
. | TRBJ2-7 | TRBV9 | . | TGTGCCAGCAGCGCGGGGGGCAGCATCTACGAGCAGTACTTC | CASSAGGSIYEQYF
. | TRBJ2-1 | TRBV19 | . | TGTGCCAGTAGTGTTGGGATGGGGCAGTTCTTC | CASSVGMGQFF
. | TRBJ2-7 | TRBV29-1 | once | TGCAGCGTTGTTTTGCTAGGGGGCGAGCAGTACTTC | CSVVLLGGEQYF
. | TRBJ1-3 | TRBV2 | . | TGTGCCATGTACTACAGGGATGGTGATCTGAACACCATATATTTT | CAMYYRDGDLNTIYF
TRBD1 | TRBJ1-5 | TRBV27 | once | TGTGCCAGCAGCTGGACAGGGGGCGAACGACAGCCCCAGCATTTT | CASSWTGGERQPQHF
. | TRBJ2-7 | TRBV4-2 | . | TGTGCCAGCAGCCAAGAAGGAGGCTACGAGCAGTACTTC | CASSQEGGYEQYF
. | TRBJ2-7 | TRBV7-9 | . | TGTGCCAGCAGCCAGGGGTTGGTGGACGAGCAGTACTTC | CASSQGLVDEQYF
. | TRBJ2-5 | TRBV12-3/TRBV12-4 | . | TGTGCCAGCAGCCAATCAACAGGGATCGAGACCCAGTACTTC | CASSQSTGIETQYF
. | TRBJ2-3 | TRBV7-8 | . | TGTGCCAGCAGCGCGGGACAGACCACAGATACGCAGTATTTT | CASSAGQTTDTQYF
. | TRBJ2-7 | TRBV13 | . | TGTGCCAGCAGCTTAACGGCTAGTGGGGTTAGCTCCTACGAGCAGTACTTC | CASSLTASGVSSYEQYF
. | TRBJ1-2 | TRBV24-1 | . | TGTGCCACCGGCGCTAACTATGGCTACACCTTC | CATGANYGYTF
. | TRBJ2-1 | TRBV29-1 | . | TGCAGTGTCGGAGGGGGGTCCTACAATGAGCAGTTCTTC | CSVGGGSYNEQFF
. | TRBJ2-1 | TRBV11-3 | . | TGTGCCAGCAGCTCGGAGGTCAGGGGAAATGAGCAGTTCTTC | CASSSEVRGNEQFF
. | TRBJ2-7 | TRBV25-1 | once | TGTGCCAGCAGTGAATATAGGGGCACCTACGAGCAGTACTTC | CASSEYRGTYEQYF
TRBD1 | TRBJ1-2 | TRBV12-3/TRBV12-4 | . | TGTGCCAGCAAAAATGACAGGGGTTATGGCTACACCTTC | CASKNDRGYGYTF
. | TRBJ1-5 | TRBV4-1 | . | TGCGCCAGCAGCCAAGATCCCACAGGGCGGCAGCCCCAGCATTTT | CASSQDPTGRQPQHF
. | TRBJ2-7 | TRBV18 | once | TGTGCCAGCTCACCACCTCGGACGAGCTCCTACGAGCAGTACTTC | CASSPPRTSSYEQYF
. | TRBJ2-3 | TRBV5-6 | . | TGTGCCACCCGGGGGATCCTTCAAGATACGCAGTATTTT | CATRGILQDTQYF
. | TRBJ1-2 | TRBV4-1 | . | TGCGCCAGCAGCCAAGAGCGATCTAACTATGGCTACACCTTC | CASSQERSNYGYTF
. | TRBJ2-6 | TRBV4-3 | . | TGCGCCAGCAGCCAAGATGAGGGCGCTGGGGCCAACGTCCTGACTTTC | CASSQDEGAGANVLTF
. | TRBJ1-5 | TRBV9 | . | TGTGCCAGCAGCGAAGGGGGCAATCAGCCCCAGCATTTT | CASSEGGNQPQHF
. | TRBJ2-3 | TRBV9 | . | TGTGCCAGCAGCCCCGGCGGGGGCTTGGGAGATACGCAGTATTTT | CASSPGGGLGDTQYF
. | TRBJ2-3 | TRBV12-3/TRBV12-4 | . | TGTGCCAGCACTCTAGGGGCAGATACGCAGTATTTT | CASTLGADTQYF
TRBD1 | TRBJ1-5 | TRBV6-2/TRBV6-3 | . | TGTGCCAGCAGTTACCTCCGGACAGGTCAGCCCCAGCATTTT | CASSYLRTGQPQHF
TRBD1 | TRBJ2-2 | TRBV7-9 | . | TGTGCCAGCAGCCTGCCCCGACAGGGTACTGACACCGGGGAGCTGTTTTTT | CASSLPRQGTDTGELFF
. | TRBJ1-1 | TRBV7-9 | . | TGTGCCAGCAGCCCCCCCGAGTCAAGTACTGAAGCTTTCTTT | CASSPPESSTEAFF
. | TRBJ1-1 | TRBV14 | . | TGTGCCAGCAGCCCCCACGGGGGGGACACTGAAGCTTTCTTT | CASSPHGGDTEAFF
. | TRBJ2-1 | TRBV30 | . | TGTGCCTGGAGTATAGACTCCCTGGACAATGAGCAGTTCTTC | CAWSIDSLDNEQFF
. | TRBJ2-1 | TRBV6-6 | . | TGTGCCAGCAGCCCCGACGGGAGAGATGAGCAGTTCTTC | CASSPDGRDEQFF
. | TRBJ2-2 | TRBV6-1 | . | TGTGCCAGCAGTGGCAGCAGGGGGGACACCGGGGAGCTGTTTTTT | CASSGSRGDTGELFF
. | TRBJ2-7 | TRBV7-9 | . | TGTGCCAGCAGCTTAGGGCTCGAGCAGTACTTC | CASSLGLEQYF
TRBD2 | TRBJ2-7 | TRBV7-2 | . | TGTGCCGTCCGAGCGGGAGGGACCTACGAGCAGTACTTC | CAVRAGGTYEQYF
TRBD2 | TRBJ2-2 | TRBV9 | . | TGTGCCAGCAGCGCAAGCAGGGCGGGGGGGCCGACCGGGGAGCTGTTTTTT | CASSASRAGGPTGELFF
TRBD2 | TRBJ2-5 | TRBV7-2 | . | TGTGCCAGCAGCTTCGGGGGGACGACCCAGTACTTC | CASSFGGTTQYF
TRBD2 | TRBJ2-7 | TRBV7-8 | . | TGTGCCAGCGGCTTACTAGCGGGAGGGTTCTACGAGCAGTACTTC | CASGLLAGGFYEQYF
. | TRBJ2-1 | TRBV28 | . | TGTGCCAGCAGGGCGCGGGGCTACAATGAGCAGTTCTTC | CASRARGYNEQFF
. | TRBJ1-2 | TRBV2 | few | TGTGCCAGCAGTGAATCAACGGGGGGTCCTGCCTATGGCTACACCTTC | CASSESTGGPAYGYTF
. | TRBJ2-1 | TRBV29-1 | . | TGCAGCGCCAGCCTTAGGAAGCGGACAGTCGACAATGAGCAGTTCTTC | CSASLRKRTVDNEQFF
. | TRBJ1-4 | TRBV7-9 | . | TGTGCCAGCAGCTCTCCAAGGGAACTGTTTTTT | CASSSPRELFF
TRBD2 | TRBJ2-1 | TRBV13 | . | TGTGCCAGCAGCTTTAGTCGGGAGGGGGTGAATGAGCAGTTCTTC | CASSFSREGVNEQFF
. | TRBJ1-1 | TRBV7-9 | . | TGTGCCAGCACCTCCCCTTCAGGGGACCGCCAAGTTCTGGGCACTGAAGCTTTCTTT | CASTSPSGDRQVLGTEAFF
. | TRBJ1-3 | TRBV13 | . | TGTGCCAGCAGCTTAGGCGCGAGCTCTGGAAACACCATATATTTT | CASSLGASSGNTIYF
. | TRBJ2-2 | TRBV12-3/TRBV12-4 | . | TGTGCCAGCAGTTTAAGGTCCAACACCGGGGAGCTGTTTTTT | CASSLRSNTGELFF
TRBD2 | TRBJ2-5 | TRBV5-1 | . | TGCGCCAGCAGCTATGAGGGAGGGGAGACCCAGTACTTC | CASSYEGGETQYF
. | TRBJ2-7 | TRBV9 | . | TGTGCCAGCAGCGTAGAGTGGGGTGACTCCTACGAGCAGTACTTC | CASSVEWGDSYEQYF
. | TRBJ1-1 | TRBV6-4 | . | TGTGCCAGCCCCGACCGGGGGAACACTGAAGCTTTCTTT | CASPDRGNTEAFF
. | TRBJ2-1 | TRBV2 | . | TGTGCCAGCAGTACCCCCAGGGACTCCTACAATGAGCAGTTCTTC | CASSTPRDSYNEQFF
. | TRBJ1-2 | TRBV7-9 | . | TGTGCCAGCAGCTTTGGGGGGCGGAATTATGGCTACACCTTC | CASSFGGRNYGYTF
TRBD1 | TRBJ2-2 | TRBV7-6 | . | TGTGCCAGCAGCCGTCCCGGGACAGGGACCACCGGGGAGCTGTTTTTT | CASSRPGTGTTGELFF
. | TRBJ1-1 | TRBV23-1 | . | TGCGCCAGCAGGTGGCGGGTCGGCACTGAAGCTTTCTTT | CASRWRVGTEAFF
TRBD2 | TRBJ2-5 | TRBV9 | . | TGTGCCAGCAGCGGACCTAGCGGGGGGACGGGAGAGACCCAGTACTTC | CASSGPSGGTGETQYF
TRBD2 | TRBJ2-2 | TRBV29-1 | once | TGCAGCGTCGCGCTAGCGGGGGGCACCGGGGAGCTGTTTTTT | CSVALAGGTGELFF
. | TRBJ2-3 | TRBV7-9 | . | TGTGCCAGCAGCTACACAGGGTCTTGGGACACAGATACGCAGTATTTT | CASSYTGSWDTDTQYF
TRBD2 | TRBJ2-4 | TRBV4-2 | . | TGTGCCAGCAGCCAAGAGGAGAATAGCGGGACCGTTCAGTACTTC | CASSQEENSGTVQYF
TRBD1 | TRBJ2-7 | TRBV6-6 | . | TGTGCCAGCAGTCCGAACAGGGGTCTACACGAGCAGTACTTC | CASSPNRGLHEQYF